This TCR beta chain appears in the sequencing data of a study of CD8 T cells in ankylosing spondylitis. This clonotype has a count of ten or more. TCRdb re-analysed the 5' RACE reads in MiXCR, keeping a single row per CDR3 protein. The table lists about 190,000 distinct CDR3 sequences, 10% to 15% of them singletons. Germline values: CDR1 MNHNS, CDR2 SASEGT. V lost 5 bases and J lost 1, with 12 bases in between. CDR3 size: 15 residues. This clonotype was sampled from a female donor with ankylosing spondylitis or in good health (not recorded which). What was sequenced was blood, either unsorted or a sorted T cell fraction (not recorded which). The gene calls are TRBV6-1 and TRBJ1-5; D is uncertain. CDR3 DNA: TGTGCCAGCAGTCCGAGGCCAGGCAGCAATCAGCCCCAGCATTTT. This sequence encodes CASSPRPGSNQPQHF.